This T cell receptor (beta chain) was sequenced during a study of blood T cell repertoires in COVID-19. About the study: Sites across the United States, Italy and Spain contributed samples from acute and convalescent COVID-19. PBMCs, B-cell-depleted T cells, or T cells were the source of the cDNA or gDNA that made up the material.

The CDR3 length is 17 residues. The trim removed 1 base at V and 5 bases at J, leaving 10 bases unmatched. The germline V gene encodes CDR1 SGHTA and CDR2 FQGNSA. Study processing details: Scientists estimated how many nucleated cells there were by amplifying reference gene primers. Method: immunoSEQ multiplex PCR; TCRdb's copy keeps in-frame clones and lacks some. V and J calls plus clone size are reproduced from that table; the DNA served to infer D and trimming. Found here are over 250,000 clones, around nine tenths of them singletons; the top ten hold roughly 2.2%. The receptor was isolated from a man aged 45-60 years with acute or convalescent COVID-19. The specimen sequenced was peripheral blood. The genes are TRBV7-2 and TRBJ2-3, with 9 bases identical to TRBD2. The CDR3 is CASSLEGAGGPKDTQYF. Here the CDR3 DNA reads TGTGCCAGCAGCTTAGAAGGGGCGGGGGGGCCCAAAGATACGCAGTATTTT.